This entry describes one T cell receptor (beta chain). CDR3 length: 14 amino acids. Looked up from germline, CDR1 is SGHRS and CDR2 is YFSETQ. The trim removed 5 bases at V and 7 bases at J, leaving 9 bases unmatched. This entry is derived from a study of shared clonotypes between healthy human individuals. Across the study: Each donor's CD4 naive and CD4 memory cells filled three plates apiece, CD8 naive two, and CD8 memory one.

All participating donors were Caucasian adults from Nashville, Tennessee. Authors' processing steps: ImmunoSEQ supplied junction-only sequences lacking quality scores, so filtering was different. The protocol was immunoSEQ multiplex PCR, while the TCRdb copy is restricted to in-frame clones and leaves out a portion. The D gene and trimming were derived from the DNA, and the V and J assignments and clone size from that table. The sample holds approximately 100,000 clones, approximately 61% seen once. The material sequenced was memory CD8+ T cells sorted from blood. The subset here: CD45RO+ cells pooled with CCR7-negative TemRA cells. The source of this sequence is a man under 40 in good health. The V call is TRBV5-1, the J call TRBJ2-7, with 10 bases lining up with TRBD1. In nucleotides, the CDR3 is TGCGCCAGCAGATCGCGGGACAGGGGTCGGGAGCAGTACTTC. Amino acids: CASRSRDRGREQYF.